These 18 T cell receptor beta chains were all obtained from the same sample, sequenced in a study of T cell repertoires in cytomegalovirus infection (dated by TCRdb to the late 2010s). Sequencer: Illumina HiSeq 1500. Through fastp at Q25 and MiXCR, TCRdb rebuilt clones from the public reads, retaining in-frame beta chains. Rows with one shared CDR3 protein collapse into an entry with the most common genes and DNA. Counted in this sample were about 140,000 distinct CDR3 sequences; about 6% of them appeared once. The top ten constitute roughly 17% of the sample. Source material: PBMCs. The source is a human donor in good health (CMV status not recorded). Some clones in this sample may be carry-over from other donors' samples.

This clonotype has just a few counts. This sequence joins TRBV10-3 and TRBJ1-2; 8 bases map to TRBD1. Germline-derived CDR1 and CDR2 are ENHRY and SYGVKD. The CDR3 has 14 residues. The V gene end was trimmed by 4 bases and the J gene end by 7 bases; junction bases not matched to a gene: 8. CDR3 DNA sequence: TGTGCCATCAGTGGGGCGGACAGGGCGAGTGGCTACACCTTC. This gives the protein CAISGADRASGYTF.

In its sample, this clonotype was seen many times. The chain recombines TRBV12-3 or TRBV12-4 with TRBJ1-1, with D unresolved. Trimming removed 6 bases at V and 7 bases at J, with 12 bases between. The CDR3 is 12 residues long. Here the CDR3 DNA reads TGTGCCAGCAGCCTAGGAAGGCATGAAGCTTTCTTT. This sequence encodes CASSLGRHEAFF.

This clonotype was picked up many times. The chain is built from TRBV2 and TRBJ1-4; D is undetermined. Trimming left V 8 bases short and J 0 bases short, with 13 bases between. From germline, CDR1 is SNHLY and CDR2 FYNNEI. The CDR3 has 15 amino acids. For the CDR3, the DNA is TGTGCCAGCGAGACCCCTACCACAACTAATGAAAAACTGTTTTTT. Translating gives CASETPTTTNEKLFF. Full variable domain (missing parts from reference TRBV2 and TRBJ1-4): EPEVTQTPSHQVTQMGQEVILRCVPISNHLYFYWYRQILGQKVEFLVSFYNNEISEKSEIFDDQFSVERPDGSNFTLKIRSTKLEDSAMYFCASETPTTTNEKLFFGSGTQLSVL.

This clonotype was counted a few times. The J gene is TRBJ2-7, the V gene TRBV5-4, with D unclear. Trimming removed 4 bases from V and 9 bases from J, with 11 bases in between. This CDR3 has 11 residues. CDR1 and CDR2 from the germline V gene are SGHNT and YYREEE (reference sequence). DNA of the CDR3: TGTGCCAGCAGCCCGGGCGTGGGGCAGTACTTC. Amino acid sequence: CASSPGVGQYF. Using reference TRBV5-4 and TRBJ2-7 for the parts outside the CDR3, the full variable domain is ETGVTQSPTHLIKTRGQQVTLRCSSQSGHNTVSWYQQALGQGPQFIFQYYREEENGRGNFPPRFSGLQFPNYSSELNVNALELDDSALYLCASSPGVGQYFGPGTRLTVT.

The J gene is TRBJ2-7, the V gene TRBV20-1, with 7 bases that match TRBD1. CDR3 length equals 14 residues. Germline CDR1 and CDR2: DFQATT and SNEGSKA (reference sequence). V shed 7 bases and J 3 bases; nucleotides not matched to a gene: 12. The CDR3 DNA follows: TGCAGTGTCCTCAACCGGGACAGTCGCTACGAGCAGTACTTC. Protein product: CSVLNRDSRYEQYF.

At least ten counts were recorded for this clonotype. The chain is built from TRBV7-2 and TRBJ2-2; 7 bases match TRBD2. The CDR3 is 17 residues long. V lost 0 bases and J lost 2; bases outside the gene matches: 6. CDR1 and CDR2 (germline): SGHTA, FQGNSA. CDR3 DNA: TGTGCCAGCAGCTTAGCTCACGGGACTACTAACACCGGGGAGCTGTTTTTT. Residues: CASSLAHGTTNTGELFF. Combining the CDR3 with reference TRBV7-2 and TRBJ2-2 gives the whole variable domain GAGVSQSPSNKVTEKGKDVELRCDPISGHTALYWYRQSLGQGLEFLIYFQGNSAPDKSGLPSDRFSAERTGGSVSTLTIQRTQQEDSAVYLCASSLAHGTTNTGELFFGEGSRLTVL.

This clonotype came up many times. The chain has TRBV28 and TRBJ2-2; D remains unclear. CDR3 length: 13 residues. Trimming removed 6 bases from V and 3 bases from J, with 8 bases in between. CDR1 and CDR2 from the germline V gene are MDHEN and SYDVKM. This CDR3 is CASSRPYTGELFF. CDR3 in DNA: TGTGCCAGCAGCCGCCCTTACACCGGGGAGCTGTTTTTT. Full variable domain (missing parts from reference TRBV28 and TRBJ2-2): DVKVTQSSRYLVKRTGEKVFLECVQDMDHENMFWYRQDPGLGLRLIYFSYDVKMKEKGDIPEGYSVSREKKERFSLILESASTNQTSMYLCASSRPYTGELFFGEGSRLTVL.

This clonotype was counted ten times or more. The chain couples TRBV7-2 to TRBJ2-7; no clear D gene. Trimming shortened V by 1 base and J by 4 bases, and 20 bases separated the two germline ends. This CDR3 is 17 amino acids long. The germline CDR1 and CDR2 sequences are SGHTA and FQGNSA. CDR3 in amino acids: CASSLVAGSGRMYEQYF. CDR3 coding DNA: TGTGCCAGCAGCTTAGTGGCAGGCTCCGGCCGCATGTACGAGCAGTACTTC. Full variable domain (rest looked up from reference TRBV7-2 and TRBJ2-7): GAGVSQSPSNKVTEKGKDVELRCDPISGHTALYWYRQSLGQGLEFLIYFQGNSAPDKSGLPSDRFSAERTGGSVSTLTIQRTQQEDSAVYLCASSLVAGSGRMYEQYFGPGTRLTVT.

This rearrangement joins TRBV6-6 to TRBJ2-7, with unresolved D. V was shortened by 5 bases and J by 6 bases, with 17 bases between the two germline ends. CDR3 length: 14 amino acids. The germline CDR1 and CDR2 sequences are MNHNY and SVGAGI (reference sequence). Here the CDR3 DNA reads TGTGCCAGCAGTCGTACAGTTCCCCTCACCGAGCAGTACTTC. This encodes CASSRTVPLTEQYF.

This clonotype was seen many times. V usage is TRBV12-3 or TRBV12-4 and J usage is TRBJ2-1; tentatively, D is TRBD1 (5 bases). This CDR3 contains 14 residues. The germline V and J ends were trimmed by 6 bases and 4 bases, with 13 bases remaining between them. This CDR3 reads CASSPAGKYNEQFF. Here the CDR3 DNA reads TGTGCCAGCAGCCCGGCAGGGAAATACAATGAGCAGTTCTTC.

The V call is TRBV7-3, the J call TRBJ2-1; tentative D call: TRBD1 (5 bases). This CDR3 is built from 15 residues. Trimming removed 6 bases from V and 0 bases from J, with 12 bases in between. Germline CDR1 and CDR2: SGHTA and FQGTGA. CDR3 protein: CASSQATASYNEQFF. CDR3 DNA sequence: TGTGCCAGCAGTCAGGCGACAGCCTCCTACAATGAGCAGTTCTTC.

V usage is TRBV18 and J usage is TRBJ1-3; 8 bases align to TRBD1. Germline V gene sequence: CDR1 KGHSH, CDR2 LQKENI. This CDR3 comprises 16 residues. J gave up 2 bases and V 4 bases, and 7 bases lay outside the gene matches. The CDR3 loop is CASSLQGAGTGNTIYF. DNA of the CDR3: TGTGCCAGCTCACTCCAGGGGGCCGGTACTGGAAACACCATATATTTT.

This chain joins TRBV19 and TRBJ2-7; no definite D call. V lost 3 bases, J lost 0 bases, and 9 bases lay in between. Germline-derived CDR1 and CDR2 are LNHDA and SQIVND (reference sequence). The CDR3 is made up of 14 amino acids. The CDR3, as DNA: TGTGCCAGTAGTATGAGGTCAAGCTCCTACGAGCAGTACTTC. Amino acids: CASSMRSSSYEQYF.

This clonotype was seen repeatedly, ten times or more. The genes are TRBV2 and TRBJ2-1; possible D gene TRBD2, 5 bases. From germline, CDR1 is SNHLY and CDR2 FYNNEI. V lost 2 bases and J 1 base, leaving 12 bases between the germline ends. The CDR3 spans 16 residues. The CDR3 loop is CASSEFLPGSYNEQFF. The CDR3 DNA sequence: TGTGCCAGCAGTGAATTCCTACCGGGGTCCTACAATGAGCAGTTCTTC.

This clonotype was found many times. The gene calls are TRBV15 and TRBJ1-5, with a possible D match to TRBD1 (5 bases). Looked up from germline, CDR1 is LNHNV and CDR2 is YYDKDF (reference sequence). V lost 0 bases to trimming and J lost 2 bases, with 8 bases between them. The CDR3 has 15 residues. This CDR3 is CATSRDWDGNQPQHF. As DNA, the CDR3 is TGTGCCACCAGCAGAGATTGGGACGGCAATCAGCCCCAGCATTTT.

This clonotype occurred a few times. This chain joins TRBV20-1 and TRBJ2-1; 10 bases map to TRBD1. The length of the CDR3 is 12 residues. Germline CDR1 DFQATT, CDR2 SNEGSKA (reference sequence). V shed 6 bases and J 12 bases; nucleotides not matched to a gene: 8. The DNA for the CDR3 is TGCAGTGCGGGGGACAGGGGACGATCGCAGTTCTTC. Its protein is CSAGDRGRSQFF.

This clonotype has at least ten counts. The V and J genes are TRBV7-9 and TRBJ1-1; no firm D call. V was trimmed by 4 bases and J by 7 bases, leaving 7 bases between them. The germline CDR1 and CDR2 sequences are SEHNR and FQNEAQ (reference sequence). The CDR3 runs 11 residues. CDR3: CASSSRYEAFF. As DNA, the CDR3 is TGTGCCAGCAGCTCGAGATATGAAGCTTTCTTT.

This clonotype has at least ten counts. The DNA for the CDR3 is TGCGCCAGCAGTGAGACTCGGGACGGAGAAGGAGCTTTCTTT. Residues: CASSETRDGEGAFF. This chain uses TRBV10-1 with TRBJ1-1; tentatively, D is TRBD1 (5 bases). The CDR3 has 14 amino acids. Trimming cost V 2 bases and J 10 bases, with 17 bases left between them. Germline V gene sequence: CDR1 WNHNN, CDR2 SYGVQD (reference sequence).